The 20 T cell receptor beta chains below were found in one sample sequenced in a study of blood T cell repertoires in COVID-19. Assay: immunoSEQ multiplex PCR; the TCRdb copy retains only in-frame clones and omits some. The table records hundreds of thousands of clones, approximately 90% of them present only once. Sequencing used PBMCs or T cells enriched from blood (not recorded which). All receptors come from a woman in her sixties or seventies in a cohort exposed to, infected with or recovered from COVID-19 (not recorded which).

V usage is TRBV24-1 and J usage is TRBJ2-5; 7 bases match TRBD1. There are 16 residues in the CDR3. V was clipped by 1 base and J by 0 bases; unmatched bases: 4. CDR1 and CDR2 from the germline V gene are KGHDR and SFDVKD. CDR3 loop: CATSDFGTENQETQYF. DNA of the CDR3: TGTGCCACCAGTGATTTCGGGACAGAAAACCAAGAGACCCAGTACTTC.

CDR3 sequence: CASSRQGAGTSGRADTQYF. In DNA form, the CDR3 reads TGTGCCAGCAGTCGTCAAGGTGCAGGGACTAGCGGGAGGGCAGATACGCAGTATTTT. This rearrangement joins TRBV6-6 to TRBJ2-3, with TRBD2 matching 16 bases. The CDR3 runs 19 residues. Germline V gene data show CDR1 as MNHNY and CDR2 as SVGAGI (reference sequence). Trimming at V came to 5 bases and at J to 4 bases, leaving 12 bases not matched to a gene.

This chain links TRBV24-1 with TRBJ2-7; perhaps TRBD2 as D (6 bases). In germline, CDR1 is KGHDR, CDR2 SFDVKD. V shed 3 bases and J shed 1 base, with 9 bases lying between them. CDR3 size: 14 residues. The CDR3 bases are TGTGCCACCAGTGATGCGGGGAATTCCTACGAGCAGTACTTC. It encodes CATSDAGNSYEQYF.

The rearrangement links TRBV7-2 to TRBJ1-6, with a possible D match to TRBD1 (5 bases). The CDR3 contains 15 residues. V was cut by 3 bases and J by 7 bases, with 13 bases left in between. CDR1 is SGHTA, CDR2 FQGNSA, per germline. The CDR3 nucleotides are TGTGCCAGCAGCTTTCGGGCAGGGAAGAATTCACCCCTCCACTTT. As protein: CASSFRAGKNSPLHF. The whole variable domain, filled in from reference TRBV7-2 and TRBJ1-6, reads GAGVSQSPSNKVTEKGKDVELRCDPISGHTALYWYRQSLGQGLEFLIYFQGNSAPDKSGLPSDRFSAERTGGSVSTLTIQRTQQEDSAVYLCASSFRAGKNSPLHFGNGTRLTVT.

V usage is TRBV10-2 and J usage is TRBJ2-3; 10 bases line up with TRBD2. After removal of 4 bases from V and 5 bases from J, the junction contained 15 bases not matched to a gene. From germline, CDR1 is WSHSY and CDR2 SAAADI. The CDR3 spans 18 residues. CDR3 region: CASSGDLEAGGIGDTQYF. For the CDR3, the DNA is TGCGCCAGCAGTGGGGACCTCGAAGCGGGAGGGATTGGAGATACGCAGTATTTT.

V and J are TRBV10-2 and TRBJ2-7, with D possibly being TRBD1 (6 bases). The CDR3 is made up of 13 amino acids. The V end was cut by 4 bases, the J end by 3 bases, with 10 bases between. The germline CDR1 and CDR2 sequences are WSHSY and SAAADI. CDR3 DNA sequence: TGCGCCAGCAGTGTCAACAGGGACTACGAGCAGTACTTC. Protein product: CASSVNRDYEQYF.

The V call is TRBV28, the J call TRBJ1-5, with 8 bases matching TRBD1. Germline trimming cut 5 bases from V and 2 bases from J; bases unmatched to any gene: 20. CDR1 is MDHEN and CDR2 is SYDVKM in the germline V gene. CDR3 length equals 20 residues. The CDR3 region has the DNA TGTGCCAGCAGTCCTTATGACAGGGGTTCTCTTGAGCTGGGCAATCAGCCCCAGCATTTT. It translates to CASSPYDRGSLELGNQPQHF.

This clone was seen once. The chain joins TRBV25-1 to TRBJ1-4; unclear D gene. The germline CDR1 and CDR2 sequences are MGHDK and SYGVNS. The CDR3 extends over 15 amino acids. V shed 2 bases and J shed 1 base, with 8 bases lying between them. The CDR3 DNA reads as TGTGCCAGCAGTGAAGGGCTGGGAACTAATGAAAAACTGTTTTTT. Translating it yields CASSEGLGTNEKLFF.

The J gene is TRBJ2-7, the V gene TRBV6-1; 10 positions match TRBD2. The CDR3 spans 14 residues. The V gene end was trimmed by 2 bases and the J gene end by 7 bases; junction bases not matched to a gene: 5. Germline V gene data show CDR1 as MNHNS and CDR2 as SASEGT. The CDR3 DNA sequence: TGTGCCAGCAGTGAAATAGGGACTAGCGATGAGCAGTACTTC. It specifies CASSEIGTSDEQYF.

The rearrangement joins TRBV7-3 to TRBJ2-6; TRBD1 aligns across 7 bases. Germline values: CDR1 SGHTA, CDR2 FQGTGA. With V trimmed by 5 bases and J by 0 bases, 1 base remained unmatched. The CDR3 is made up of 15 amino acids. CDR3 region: CASSRQGSGANVLTF. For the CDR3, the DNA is TGTGCCAGCAGCCGACAGGGCTCTGGGGCCAACGTCCTGACTTTC.

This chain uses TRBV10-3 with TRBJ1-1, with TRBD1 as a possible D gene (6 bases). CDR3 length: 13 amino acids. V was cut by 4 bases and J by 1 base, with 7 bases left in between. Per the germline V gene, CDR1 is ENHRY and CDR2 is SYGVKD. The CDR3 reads CAISGDTNTEAFF. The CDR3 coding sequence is TGTGCCATCAGTGGGGACACGAACACTGAAGCTTTCTTT.

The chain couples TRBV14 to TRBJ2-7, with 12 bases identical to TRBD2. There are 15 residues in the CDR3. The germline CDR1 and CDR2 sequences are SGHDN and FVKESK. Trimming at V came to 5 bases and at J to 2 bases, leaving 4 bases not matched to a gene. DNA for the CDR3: TGTGCCAGCAGCAAAGGACTAGCGGGAACCTACGAGCAGTACTTC. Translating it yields CASSKGLAGTYEQYF.

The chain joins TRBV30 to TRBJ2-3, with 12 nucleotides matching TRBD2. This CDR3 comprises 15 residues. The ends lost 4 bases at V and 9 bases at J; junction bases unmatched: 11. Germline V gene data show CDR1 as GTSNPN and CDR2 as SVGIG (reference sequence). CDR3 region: CAWTPVLAGGGTQYF. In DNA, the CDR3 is TGTGCCTGGACCCCCGTACTAGCGGGAGGCGGCACGCAGTATTTT.

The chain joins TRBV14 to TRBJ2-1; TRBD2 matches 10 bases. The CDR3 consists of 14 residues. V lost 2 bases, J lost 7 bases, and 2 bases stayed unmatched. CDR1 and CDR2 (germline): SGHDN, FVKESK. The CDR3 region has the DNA TGTGCCAGCAGCCAACTAGCGGGAGTTAATGAGCAGTTCTTC. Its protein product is CASSQLAGVNEQFF.

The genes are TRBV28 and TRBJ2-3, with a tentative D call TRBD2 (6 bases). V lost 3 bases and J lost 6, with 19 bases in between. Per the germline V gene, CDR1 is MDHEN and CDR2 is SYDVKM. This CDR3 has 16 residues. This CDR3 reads CASSFGGAARMDTQYF. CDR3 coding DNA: TGTGCCAGCAGTTTTGGAGGGGCGGCCCGGATGGATACGCAGTATTTT.

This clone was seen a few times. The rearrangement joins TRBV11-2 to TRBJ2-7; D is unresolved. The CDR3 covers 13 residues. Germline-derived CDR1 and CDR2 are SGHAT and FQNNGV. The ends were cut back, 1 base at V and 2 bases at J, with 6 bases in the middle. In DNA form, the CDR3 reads TGTGCCAGCAGCTTAGGGCACACCTACGAGCAGTACTTC. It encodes CASSLGHTYEQYF.

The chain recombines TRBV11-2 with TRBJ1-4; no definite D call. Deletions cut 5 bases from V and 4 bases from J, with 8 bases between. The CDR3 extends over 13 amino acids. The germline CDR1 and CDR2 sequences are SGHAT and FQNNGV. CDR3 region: CASSLYGNEKLFF. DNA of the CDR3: TGTGCCAGCAGCCTCTACGGTAATGAAAAACTGTTTTTT.

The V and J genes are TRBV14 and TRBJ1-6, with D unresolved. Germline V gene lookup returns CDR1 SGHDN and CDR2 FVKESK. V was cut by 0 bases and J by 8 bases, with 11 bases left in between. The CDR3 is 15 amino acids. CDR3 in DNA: TGTGCCAGCAGCCAAGATGCAGGTCGATATTCACCCCTCCACTTT. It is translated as CASSQDAGRYSPLHF.

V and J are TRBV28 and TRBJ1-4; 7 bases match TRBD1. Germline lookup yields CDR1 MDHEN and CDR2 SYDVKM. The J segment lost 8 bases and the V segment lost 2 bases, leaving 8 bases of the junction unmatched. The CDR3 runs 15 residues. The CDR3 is CASSLRDRRSEKLFF. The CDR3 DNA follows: TGTGCCAGCAGTTTAAGGGACAGACGAAGCGAAAAACTGTTTTTT.

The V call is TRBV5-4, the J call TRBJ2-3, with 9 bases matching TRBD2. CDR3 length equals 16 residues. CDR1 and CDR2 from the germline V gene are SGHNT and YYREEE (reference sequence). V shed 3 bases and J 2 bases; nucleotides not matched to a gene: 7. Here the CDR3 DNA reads TGTGCCAGCAGCTCGATTAGCGGGAGTCTCACAGATACGCAGTATTTT. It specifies CASSSISGSLTDTQYF.